This TCR beta chain comes out of a study of identical twins. The study, taken as a whole, reports: Carriage of fewer insertions was seen in abundant cord blood beta clonotypes, whereas memory repertoires showed none. There is a chance that invariant MAIT and iNKT cells partially muddied zero-insertion analyses.

In the case of this clonotype: Antigen specificity is unknown.

TCRdb re-called the 5' RACE reads with MiXCR, one entry per CDR3 protein. The sample contains about 530,000 distinct CDR3 sequences, 20% to 25% of which appear only once. Germline CDR1 LNHDA, CDR2 SQIVND (reference sequence). The V end was cut by 7 bases, the J end by 1 base, with 13 bases between. The CDR3 is 15 residues long. The same sample was also studied in work on yellow fever vaccine responses in identical twins. That publication notes: As reported, the vaccine T cell response of twins seemed partly convergent and partly personalized.

The clonotype originates from a woman aged 18 to 35 in good health. The chain employs TRBV19 and TRBJ2-2; unclear D gene. The sample comprised CD4+ T cells sorted from blood. The CDR3 sequence: CASTSGEKNTGELFF. Written as DNA, the CDR3 is TGTGCCAGTACGTCCGGCGAAAAGAACACCGGGGAGCTGTTTTTT.